The clone carrying this T cell receptor beta chain was seen at least ten times. Germline V gives CDR1 LGHDT, CDR2 YNNKEL (reference sequence). V was trimmed by 2 bases and J by 2 bases, leaving 4 bases between them. The CDR3 is 12 residues long. This specimen belongs to a study of T-cell reconstitution after alpha-beta-depleted transplantation in children. The authors prepared the TCRbeta library with unique molecular identifiers. MiXCR was run by TCRdb on the PCR reads, yielding one entry per CDR3 protein. The sample consists of 450,000 to 550,000 distinct CDR3 sequences, about 10% of them appearing once.

This clonotype was sampled from a female patient aged 2-9 years who had a stem cell transplant for aplastic anemia, so the T cells may come from the graft donor. V is TRBV3-1 and J is TRBJ2-7; D is undetermined. The starting material was PBMCs, mostly from graft donor cells, obtained 180 days after TCRalphabeta/CD19-depleted stem cell transplant. CDR3 DNA: TGTGCCAGCAGCCAACTGACCTACGAGCAGTACTTC. Translating gives CASSQLTYEQYF.